These 27 T cell receptor beta chains came from one sample sequenced in a study of blood T cells in healthy people across ages. Combining a sample-barcoded 5' primer with a J-beta primer mix, a second PCR ran for roughly 7 to 11 cycles. In TCRdb, the 5' RACE reads were re-called with MiXCR into one record per CDR3 protein. The data show around 1,500,000 distinct CDR3 sequences, about 40% seen once. Sequenced material: blood. All receptors come from a woman under 30 in good health.

The chain is built from TRBV6-1 and TRBJ1-2, with TRBD1 identical over 11 bases. The germline V gene encodes CDR1 MNHNS and CDR2 SASEGT. The CDR3 has 14 amino acids. Losses at the gene ends were 4 bases for V and 6 bases for J; bases not matched to a gene: 4. CDR3: CASSVRTGGDGYTF. The CDR3 DNA reads as TGTGCCAGCAGTGTCAGGACAGGGGGCGATGGCTACACCTTC.

Only a few counts were recorded for this clonotype. This chain links TRBV20-1 with TRBJ2-3; TRBD2 matches 10 bases. Germline CDR1 reads DFQATT; CDR2 reads SNEGSKA (reference sequence). This CDR3 has 15 residues. The V and J ends lost 0 bases and 3 bases, in that order; junction bases with no gene match: 3. CDR3 coding DNA: TGCAGTGCTAGAGATCGGACTAGCGGTACAGATACGCAGTATTTT. Translated: CSARDRTSGTDTQYF.

J is TRBJ2-5 and V is TRBV20-1; TRBD1 might be the D (6 bases). CDR3 length equals 18 residues. The germline V and J ends were trimmed by 1 base and 4 bases, with 25 bases remaining between them. The germline V gene has CDR1 DFQATT and CDR2 SNEGSKA (reference sequence). The CDR3 spells CSARAGTPAEEVAETQYF. CDR3 nucleotide sequence: TGCAGTGCTAGAGCCGGGACACCCGCAGAGGAGGTCGCAGAGACCCAGTACTTC.

The J gene is TRBJ1-1, the V gene TRBV5-1; D is unresolved. With 3 bases removed from V and 0 bases from J, the gap between germline ends came to 9 bases. CDR1 is SGHRS, CDR2 YFSETQ, per germline. The CDR3 contains 14 residues. The chain's CDR3 is CASSSTVMNTEAFF. The CDR3 DNA sequence: TGCGCCAGCAGCTCGACCGTTATGAACACTGAAGCTTTCTTT.

This clonotype was seen a few times. The CDR3 DNA follows: TGCAGTTTTATCCGCAAGGACAGGGGAGGAGGTACGCAGTATTTT. Its translation: CSFIRKDRGGGTQYF. This rearrangement joins TRBV20-1 to TRBJ2-3, with TRBD1 identical over 9 bases. The germline V gene encodes CDR1 DFQATT and CDR2 SNEGSKA (reference sequence). With V trimmed by 8 bases and J by 8 bases, 17 bases remained unmatched. This CDR3 region has 15 residues.

This clonotype was counted only a few times. This chain links TRBV7-2 with TRBJ1-2; D ambiguous. The CDR3 length is 16 residues. CDR1 is SGHTA and CDR2 is FQGNSA in the germline V gene. V was trimmed by 1 base and J by 6 bases, leaving 18 bases between them. The CDR3 DNA reads TGTGCCAGCAGCTTAGGTGGAGTAGTCCCCCTAGATGGCTACACCTTC. Translating gives CASSLGGVVPLDGYTF.

CDR3 loop: CAWSQGWQNYGYTF. In DNA, the CDR3 is TGTGCCTGGAGTCAAGGCTGGCAAAACTATGGCTACACCTTC. The chain uses TRBV30 and TRBJ1-2; unclear D gene. Between the trimmed V and J ends, which lost 2 bases and 2 bases, there was a span of 12 bases. The CDR3 runs to 14 residues. The germline V gene has CDR1 GTSNPN and CDR2 SVGIG (reference sequence).

This clonotype was found many times. The chain carries TRBV20-1 and TRBJ1-5; 8 bases are shared with TRBD1. The CDR3 has 14 amino acids. Germline V gene sequence: CDR1 DFQATT, CDR2 SNEGSKA (reference sequence). V dropped 2 bases and J dropped 7; count of bases not matched to a gene: 7. The CDR3 spells CSARPGTGNQPQHF. CDR3 coding DNA: TGCAGTGCTAGACCTGGGACAGGTAACCAGCCCCAGCATTTT.

The chain recombines TRBV9 with TRBJ2-7; 8 nucleotides agree with TRBD1. This CDR3 has 16 amino acids. Trimming removed 1 base from V and 3 bases from J; junction bases left unmatched: 9. From germline, CDR1 is SGDLS and CDR2 YYNGEE. The CDR3 region has the DNA TGTGCCAGCAGCGTATTACCAACCGGGACAGGCTACGAGCAGTACTTC. Its protein is CASSVLPTGTGYEQYF.

This clonotype came up a few times. The rearrangement joins TRBV6-6 to TRBJ1-4; D remains unclear. The CDR3 is 13 residues long. V was shortened by 1 base and J by 6 bases, with 6 bases between the two germline ends. CDR1 and CDR2 (germline): MNHNY, SVGAGI (reference sequence). The CDR3: CASSYWADEKLFF. The CDR3 DNA reads TGTGCCAGCAGTTACTGGGCGGATGAAAAACTGTTTTTT.

This sequence joins TRBV2 and TRBJ2-7; D is undetermined. Germline loops: CDR1 SNHLY, CDR2 FYNNEI. The CDR3 runs to 16 residues. Trimming took 3 bases from V and 5 from J, leaving 20 bases between them. This CDR3 is CASSDYGAESRDEQYF. CDR3 bases: TGTGCCAGCAGTGACTATGGAGCAGAATCCCGAGACGAGCAGTACTTC.

The chain recombines TRBV5-6 with TRBJ2-4; D is possibly TRBD1 (7 bases). With the DNA end fitting TRBJ2-7 better, the J assignment may be wrong. The CDR3 consists of 14 residues. Looked up from germline, CDR1 is SGHDT and CDR2 is YYEEEE. The CDR3 nucleotides read TGTGCCAGCATAGGCGGGGCAGGGGGACACGAGCAGTACTTC. As protein: CASIGGAGGHEQYF.

This clonotype was observed a few times. The gene calls are TRBV11-2 and TRBJ2-5, with 15 bases matching TRBD2. With 6 bases clipped from V and 7 bases from J, the junction kept 6 bases outside the gene matches. The CDR3 spans 15 residues. Germline loops: CDR1 SGHAT, CDR2 FQNNGV. The chain's CDR3 is CASSDPGLAGGTQYF. Written as DNA, the CDR3 is TGTGCCAGCAGTGACCCGGGACTAGCGGGAGGGACCCAGTACTTC.

The V call is TRBV20-1, the J call TRBJ2-7; unclear D gene. CDR3 length: 14 amino acids. Trimming shortened V by 0 bases and J by 4 bases, and 13 bases separated the two germline ends. CDR1 and CDR2 (germline): DFQATT, SNEGSKA (reference sequence). CDR3 sequence: CSARDSVTRYEQYF. The CDR3, as DNA: TGCAGTGCTAGAGACAGTGTAACGAGATACGAGCAGTACTTC.

The chain uses TRBV7-3 and TRBJ2-3, with 11 bases identical to TRBD2. J gave up 4 bases and V 2 bases, and 5 bases lay outside the gene matches. The CDR3 has 16 residues. The germline V gene has CDR1 SGHTA and CDR2 FQGTGA. This chain's CDR3 is CASSLLAGGNSDTQYF. CDR3 sequence (DNA): TGTGCCAGCAGCTTACTAGCGGGGGGAAATTCAGATACGCAGTATTTT.

In this sample, this clonotype turned up a few times. V gene TRBV7-2 combines with J gene TRBJ2-1, with TRBD2 matching over 8 bases. The trim removed 5 bases at V and 9 bases at J, leaving 12 bases unmatched. CDR3 length: 15 residues. Germline lookup yields CDR1 SGHTA and CDR2 FQGNSA. The CDR3 region is CASSPMGLGLGEQFF. In nucleotides, the CDR3 is TGTGCCAGCAGCCCTATGGGACTAGGTCTTGGTGAGCAGTTCTTC.

The table lists this clonotype with many counts. CDR3 in amino acids: CSARVLVDNSPLHF. The CDR3 nucleotides are TGCAGTGCTAGAGTTCTGGTCGATAATTCACCCCTCCACTTT. This rearrangement joins TRBV20-1 to TRBJ1-6; D remains unclear. Trimming removed 1 base from V and 5 bases from J, with 9 bases in between. The CDR3 contains 14 residues. Germline CDR1 reads DFQATT; CDR2 reads SNEGSKA (reference sequence).

This chain uses TRBV4-1 with TRBJ2-7; D is uncertain. CDR1 and CDR2 from the germline V gene are MGHRA and YSYEKL. V gave up 4 bases and J gave up 1 base, with 8 bases separating them. The CDR3 contains 13 residues. The DNA for the CDR3 is TGCGCCAGCAGCCGATCTGATTCCTACGAGCAGTACTTC. Its protein product is CASSRSDSYEQYF.

This chain uses TRBV5-1 with TRBJ2-7, with 7 bases fitting TRBD2. The CDR3 is made up of 15 amino acids. The V and J ends lost 4 bases and 4 bases, in that order; junction bases with no gene match: 11. The V gene's germline CDR1 is SGHRS and CDR2 YFSETQ. Here the CDR3 DNA reads TGCGCCAGCAGCCCTATCGGGACTATAAATTACGAGCAGTACTTC. It translates to CASSPIGTINYEQYF.

The V gene is TRBV10-3, the J gene TRBJ2-7, with D possibly TRBD2 on 5 matching bases. The J call may be wrong; the DNA end is better matched by TRBJ2-5. The CDR3 runs 15 residues. CDR1 is ENHRY and CDR2 is SYGVKD in the germline V gene. The DNA for the CDR3 is TGTGCCATCAGTGAGATCCCGGGATTAAAAGAGACCCAGTACTTC. Amino acid sequence: CAISEIPGLKETQYF.

In its sample, this clonotype was seen once. The V and J genes are TRBV10-3 and TRBJ2-7; D gene uncertain. Trimming cost V 5 bases and J 2 bases, with 16 bases left between them. The CDR3 runs 15 residues. Germline V gene lookup returns CDR1 ENHRY and CDR2 SYGVKD. The CDR3 nucleotides are TGTGCCATCAGTCCCGACCTAGAGCCGGCCTACGAGCAGTACTTC. Protein product: CAISPDLEPAYEQYF.

The table lists this clonotype with many counts. V is TRBV28 and J is TRBJ1-2; 7 bases map to TRBD1. The CDR3 is 15 amino acids. V trimming: 2 bases; J trimming: 6 bases; junction bases outside the gene matches: 9. In germline, CDR1 is MDHEN, CDR2 SYDVKM. The CDR3 reads CASSLRWDRRDGYTF. In nucleotides, the CDR3 is TGTGCCAGCAGTTTAAGGTGGGACAGAAGGGATGGCTACACCTTC.

The J gene is TRBJ2-3, the V gene TRBV10-3; 10 bases align to TRBD2. V trimming: 0 bases; J trimming: 0 bases; junction bases outside the gene matches: 9. The CDR3 covers 19 residues. Germline CDR1 is ENHRY and CDR2 is SYGVKD. The CDR3: CAISESSGGGAISTDTQYF. CDR3 in DNA: TGTGCCATCAGTGAGTCCAGCGGGGGGGGTGCTATAAGCACAGATACGCAGTATTTT.

The chain has TRBV7-2 and TRBJ1-2; D may be TRBD1 (5 bases). Germline assignment: CDR1 SGHTA and CDR2 FQGNSA. CDR3 size: 13 residues. V was pared by 7 bases and J by 5 bases, with 14 bases between. The CDR3 sequence: CASTPGGVYGYTF. CDR3 bases: TGTGCCAGCACCCCCGGGGGAGTATATGGCTACACCTTC.

This clonotype was seen only a few times. The chain employs TRBV9 and TRBJ2-1, with 8 bases identical to TRBD2. This CDR3 has 18 residues. Trimming removed 0 bases from V and 6 bases from J; junction bases left unmatched: 14. Germline V gene sequence: CDR1 SGDLS, CDR2 YYNGEE. The CDR3 here is CASSVVGRGLAGSNEQFF. DNA of the CDR3: TGTGCCAGCAGCGTAGTTGGGAGGGGATTAGCGGGGTCCAATGAGCAGTTCTTC. Together with reference TRBV9 and TRBJ2-1, the CDR3 gives the full variable domain: DSGVTQTPKHLITATGQRVTLRCSPRSGDLSVYWYQQSLDQGLQFLIQYYNGEERAKGNILERFSAQQFPDLHSELNLSSLELGDSALYFCASSVVGRGLAGSNEQFFGPGTRLTVL.

This clonotype has just a few counts. V gene TRBV13 combines with J gene TRBJ2-3; TRBD2 matches 7 bases. The CDR3 extends over 15 amino acids. The germline gives CDR1 PRHDT, CDR2 FYEKMQ (reference sequence). Germline trimming cut 5 bases from V and 7 bases from J; bases unmatched to any gene: 12. The DNA of the CDR3 is TGTGCCAGCAGCCTCCTCAGCGGGGTCACCAATACGCAGTATTTT. It specifies CASSLLSGVTNTQYF.

The V and J genes are TRBV30 and TRBJ1-6; no firm D call. The CDR3 has 14 residues. Germline CDR1 reads GTSNPN; CDR2 reads SVGIG (reference sequence). The V end lost 0 bases, the J end lost 14 bases, and 17 bases lay between the germline ends. The CDR3 protein is CAWSVLGLGPSLHF. CDR3 nucleotides: TGTGCCTGGAGTGTACTAGGGCTTGGGCCTTCCCTCCACTTT. Supplemented by reference TRBV30 and TRBJ1-6, the full variable domain reads SQTIHQWPATLVQPVGSPLSLECTVEGTSNPNLYWYRQAAGRGLQLLFYSVGIGQISSEVPQNLSASRPQDRQFILSSKKLLLSDSGFYLCAWSVLGLGPSLHFGNGTRLTVT.